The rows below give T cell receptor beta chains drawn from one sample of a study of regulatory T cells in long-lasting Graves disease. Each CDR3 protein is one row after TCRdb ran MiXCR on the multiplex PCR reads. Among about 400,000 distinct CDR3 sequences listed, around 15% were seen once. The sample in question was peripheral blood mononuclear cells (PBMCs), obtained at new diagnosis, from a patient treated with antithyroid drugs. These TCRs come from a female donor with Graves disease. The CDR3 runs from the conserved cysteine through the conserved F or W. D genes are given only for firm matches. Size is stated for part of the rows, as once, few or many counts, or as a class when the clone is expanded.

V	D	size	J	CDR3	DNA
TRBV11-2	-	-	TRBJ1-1	CASSLVTGAEAFF	TGTGCCAGCAGCTTAGTTACGGGAGCTGAAGCTTTCTTT
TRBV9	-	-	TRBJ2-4	CASSVESAAGIQYF	TGTGCCAGCAGCGTAGAGAGCGCAGCGGGCATTCAGTACTTC
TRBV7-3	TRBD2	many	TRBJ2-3	CASGAGGTDTQYF	TGTGCCAGCGGAGCGGGAGGGACAGATACGCAGTATTTT
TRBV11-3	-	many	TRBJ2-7	CASSFPGLSYEQYF	TGTGCCAGCAGCTTCCCGGGCCTTTCCTACGAGCAGTACTTC
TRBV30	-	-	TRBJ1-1	CAWSVWAEAFF	TGTGCCTGGAGTGTATGGGCTGAAGCTTTCTTT
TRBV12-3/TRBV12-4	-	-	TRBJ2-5	CASRFDGQETQYF	TGTGCCAGCAGATTCGATGGCCAAGAGACCCAGTACTTC
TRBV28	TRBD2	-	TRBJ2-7	CASSPSSGGAYEQYF	TGTGCCAGCAGTCCCTCGAGCGGGGGGGCCTACGAGCAGTACTTC
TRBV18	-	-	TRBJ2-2	CASSRVIATGELFF	TGTGCCAGCAGCAGGGTCATTGCGACCGGGGAGCTGTTTTTT
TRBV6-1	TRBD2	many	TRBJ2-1	CASSTTSSSYNEQFF	TGTGCCAGCAGCACGACTAGCAGCTCCTACAATGAGCAGTTCTTC
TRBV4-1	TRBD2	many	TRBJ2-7	CASSQNGLADHYEQYF	TGCGCCAGCAGCCAGAACGGACTAGCGGACCACTACGAGCAGTACTTC
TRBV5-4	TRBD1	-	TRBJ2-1	CASSGRTGGAYNEQFF	TGTGCCAGCAGCGGGCGGACAGGGGGCGCTTACAATGAGCAGTTCTTC
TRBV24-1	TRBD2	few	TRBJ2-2	CATSSQRGNTGELFF	TGTGCCACCAGTAGCCAGCGGGGGAACACCGGGGAGCTGTTTTTT
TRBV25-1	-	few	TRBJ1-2	CASSEFDGVDYGYTF	TGTGCCAGCAGTGAATTTGATGGGGTAGACTATGGCTACACCTTC
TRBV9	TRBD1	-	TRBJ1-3	CASSVLTGTGNTIYF	TGTGCCAGCAGCGTTCTGACAGGGACTGGAAACACCATATATTTT
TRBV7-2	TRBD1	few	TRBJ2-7	CASSPAGTASYEQYF	TGTGCCAGCAGCCCCGCCGGGACAGCCTCCTACGAGCAGTACTTC
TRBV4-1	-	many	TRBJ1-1	CASSQYAQANTEAFF	TGCGCCAGCAGCCAATACGCACAGGCTAACACTGAAGCTTTCTTT
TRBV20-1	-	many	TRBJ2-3	CSVYGGPEDTQYF	TGCAGTGTGTACGGGGGACCGGAAGATACGCAGTATTTT
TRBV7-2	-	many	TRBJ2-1	CASSLGPPPTYNEQFF	TGTGCCAGCAGCTTAGGGCCTCCACCAACTTACAATGAGCAGTTCTTC
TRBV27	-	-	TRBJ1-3	CASSSDGIFGNTIYF	TGTGCCAGCAGTTCAGACGGGATATTCGGAAACACCATATATTTT
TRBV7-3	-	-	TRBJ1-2	CASSNRDSHGYTF	TGTGCCAGCAGCAACCGTGACAGTCATGGCTACACCTTC
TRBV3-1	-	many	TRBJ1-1	CASSQRENTEAFF	TGTGCCAGCAGCCAAAGAGAGAACACTGAAGCTTTCTTT
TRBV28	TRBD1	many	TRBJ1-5	CASSFGTGDTPQHF	TGTGCCAGCAGTTTCGGGACAGGGGATACCCCCCAGCATTTT
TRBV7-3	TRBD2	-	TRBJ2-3	CASSLTVAGGGTDTQYF	TGTGCCAGCAGCTTAACGGTAGCGGGAGGTGGCACAGATACGCAGTATTTT
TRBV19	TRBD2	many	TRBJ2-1	CASSISSGGRSSYNEQFF	TGTGCCAGTAGTATCTCTAGCGGGGGGCGCAGCTCCTACAATGAGCAGTTCTTC
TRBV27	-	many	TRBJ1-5	CASSLRATGTQPQHF	TGTGCCAGCAGTTTAAGGGCTACAGGGACCCAGCCCCAGCATTTT
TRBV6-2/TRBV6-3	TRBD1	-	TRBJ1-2	CASGYRGGGYTF	TGTGCCAGCGGATACAGGGGTGGAGGCTACACCTTC
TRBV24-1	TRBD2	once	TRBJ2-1	CATSDPGLAEYYNEQFF	TGTGCCACCAGTGACCCGGGACTAGCGGAGTACTACAATGAGCAGTTCTTC
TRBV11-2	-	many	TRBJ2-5	CASSLGAAGEYQETQYF	TGTGCCAGCAGCTTAGGGGCGGCAGGGGAGTACCAAGAGACCCAGTACTTC
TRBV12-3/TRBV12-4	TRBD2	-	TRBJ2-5	CASSLWRGETQYF	TGTGCCAGCAGTTTATGGCGGGGGGAGACCCAGTACTTC
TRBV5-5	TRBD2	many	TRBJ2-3	CASSLVAGGPPGDTQYF	TGTGCCAGCAGCTTGGTAGCGGGGGGCCCTCCGGGAGATACGCAGTATTTT
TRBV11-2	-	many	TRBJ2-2	CASRRERTGGELFF	TGTGCCAGCAGACGAGAACGGACGGGCGGGGAGCTGTTTTTT
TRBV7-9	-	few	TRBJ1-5	CASSLLQGPQHF	TGTGCCAGCAGCTTATTGCAGGGGCCCCAGCATTTT
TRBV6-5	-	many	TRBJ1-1	CASSYGASRNTEAFF	TGTGCCAGCAGTTACGGCGCCTCCCGCAACACTGAAGCTTTCTTT
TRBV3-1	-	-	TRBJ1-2	CASSQDQFKTDFYGYTF	TGTGCCAGCAGCCAAGACCAATTTAAGACGGATTTCTATGGCTACACCTTC
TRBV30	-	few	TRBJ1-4	CAWSQTNEKLFF	TGTGCCTGGAGTCAGACTAATGAAAAACTGTTTTTT
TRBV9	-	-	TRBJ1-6	CASSRNPQEDSPLHF	TGTGCCAGCAGTAGAAATCCCCAGGAGGATTCACCCCTCCACTTT
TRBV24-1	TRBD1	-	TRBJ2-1	CATSNRGHSSEQFF	TGTGCCACCAGTAACAGGGGGCACTCTAGTGAGCAGTTCTTC
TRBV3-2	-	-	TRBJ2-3	CASSQDWKREENTDTQYF	TGTGCCAGCAGCCAAGATTGGAAGCGGGAGGAAAACACAGATACGCAGTATTTT
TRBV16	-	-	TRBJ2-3	CASSLKATGHTQYF	TGTGCCAGCAGCTTAAAGGCCACAGGGCATACGCAGTATTTT
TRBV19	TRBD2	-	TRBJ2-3	CASSIRRGAMDTQYF	TGTGCCAGTAGTATACGGCGGGGGGCCATGGATACGCAGTATTTT
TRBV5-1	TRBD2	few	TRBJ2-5	CASSSGGGQETQYF	TGCGCCAGCAGCTCCGGCGGGGGACAAGAGACCCAGTACTTC
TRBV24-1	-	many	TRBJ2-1	CATSGFSSYNEQFF	TGTGCCACCTCCGGGTTCAGCTCCTACAATGAGCAGTTCTTC
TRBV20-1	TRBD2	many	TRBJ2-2	CSARSRLAGGYGELFF	TGCAGTGCTAGATCCCGACTAGCGGGAGGATACGGGGAGCTGTTTTTT
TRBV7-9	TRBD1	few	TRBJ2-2	CASSSPTGSTGELFF	TGTGCCAGCAGCTCCCCGACAGGGTCTACCGGGGAGCTGTTTTTT
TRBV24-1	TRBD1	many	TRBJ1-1	CATSERQGMAFF	TGTGCCACCAGTGAGAGACAGGGTATGGCTTTCTTT
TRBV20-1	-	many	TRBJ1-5	CSASEERGNQPQHF	TGCAGTGCTTCTGAAGAAAGGGGCAATCAGCCCCAGCATTTT